Below are 14 T cell receptor beta chains sequenced from a single sample in a study of blood T cell repertoires in COVID-19. Sequencing was performed with immunoSEQ multiplex PCR; in TCRdb, only in-frame clones are kept and a portion is missing. The sample holds under 250,000 clones; approximately 82% are singletons and the top ten take 1.9%. The material sequenced was peripheral blood. These TCRs come from a man aged 30 to 45 who had recovered from COVID-19.

A few counts support this clone. The junction departs from germline at one end; a sequencing error may be responsible. The CDR3 here is CASSPGTGAVF. Written as DNA, the CDR3 is TGTGCCAGCAGCCCCGGGACAGGGGCCGTATTT. The chain is built from TRBV7-9 and TRBJ1-4, with 10 nucleotides matching TRBD1. There are 11 residues in the CDR3. Looked up from germline, CDR1 is SEHNR and CDR2 is FQNEAQ (reference sequence).

V and J are TRBV9 and TRBJ2-3, with 7 bases identical to TRBD1. V lost 0 bases and J lost 4; bases outside the gene matches: 5. This CDR3 has 15 amino acids. The germline V gene has CDR1 SGDLS and CDR2 YYNGEE. The CDR3 sequence is CASSVEDRRSDTQYF. Here the CDR3 DNA reads TGTGCCAGCAGCGTAGAGGACAGGAGGTCAGATACGCAGTATTTT.

The chain joins TRBV14 to TRBJ2-7; possible D gene TRBD2, 6 bases. Trimming shortened V by 4 bases and J by 6 bases, and 10 bases separated the two germline ends. The length of the CDR3 is 12 residues. CDR1 and CDR2 from the germline V gene are SGHDN and FVKESK. The CDR3, as DNA: TGTGCCAGCAGCCCCTTCGGGGGCGAGCAGTACGTC. Translating it yields CASSPFGGEQYV.

On this clone: Other DNA sequences of this sample code for an identical CDR3. The gene calls are TRBV19 and TRBJ1-1, with D perhaps matching TRBD1 (5 bases). Per the germline V gene, CDR1 is LNHDA and CDR2 is SQIVND (reference sequence). This CDR3 is built from 13 residues. V lost 4 bases to trimming and J lost 1 base, with 7 bases between them. The CDR3 region is CASSRQRNTEAFF. The CDR3 DNA reads as TGTGCCAGTAGTAGACAGAGGAACACTGAAGCTTTCTTT. The full variable domain, its missing parts supplied by reference TRBV19 and TRBJ1-1, is DGGITQSPKYLFRKEGQNVTLSCEQNLNHDAMYWYRQDPGQGLRLIYYSQIVNDFQKGDIAEGYSVSREKKESFPLTVTSAQKNPTAFYLCASSRQRNTEAFFGQGTRLTVV.

The V gene is TRBV18, the J gene TRBJ1-5, with D maybe TRBD1 (6 bases). V dropped 6 bases and J dropped 1 base, with 10 bases sitting between them. CDR1 is KGHSH and CDR2 is LQKENI in the germline V gene. CDR3 length equals 14 residues. This chain's CDR3 is CASSTDRSNQPQHF. The CDR3 DNA reads as TGTGCCAGCTCGACGGACAGAAGCAATCAGCCCCAGCATTTT.

The genes are TRBV7-9 and TRBJ2-5; TRBD2 aligns across 7 bases. V was clipped by 5 bases and J by 3 bases; unmatched bases: 6. There are 14 residues in the CDR3. Germline-derived CDR1 and CDR2 are SEHNR and FQNEAQ (reference sequence). CDR3 loop: CASSVPLAEETQYF. The CDR3 nucleotides read TGTGCCAGCAGCGTACCCCTAGCGGAAGAGACCCAGTACTTC.

The rearrangement joins TRBV5-6 to TRBJ2-6, with D unresolved. Germline V gene lookup returns CDR1 SGHDT and CDR2 YYEEEE. The CDR3 runs 15 residues. Trimming shortened V by 1 base and J by 1 base, and 6 bases separated the two germline ends. For the CDR3, the DNA is TGTGCCAGCAGCTTGCCCGGTTCTGGGGCCAACGTCCTGACTTTC. This codes for CASSLPGSGANVLTF.

The gene calls are TRBV2 and TRBJ2-6, with a tentative D call TRBD1 (5 bases). V lost 3 bases and J 2 bases, leaving 11 bases between the germline ends. The CDR3 has 16 residues. Germline lookup yields CDR1 SNHLY and CDR2 FYNNEI. In DNA form, the CDR3 reads TGTGCCAGCAGTGAGTCGGCAGGGCCTGGGGCCAACGTCCTGACTTTC. This gives the protein CASSESAGPGANVLTF.

CDR3 region: CASSKGQLLNYEQYF. The CDR3 DNA reads as TGTGCCAGCAGCAAGGGACAATTGTTAAACTACGAGCAGTACTTC. J is TRBJ2-7 and V is TRBV7-9; TRBD1 is a possible D gene (6 bases). The CDR3 has 15 residues. Germline lookup yields CDR1 SEHNR and CDR2 FQNEAQ (reference sequence). The ends were cut back, 5 bases at V and 3 bases at J, with 17 bases in the middle.

The chain recombines TRBV5-1 with TRBJ2-1; 11 nucleotides match TRBD1. Germline trimming cut 4 bases from V and 5 bases from J; bases unmatched to any gene: 2. The germline CDR1 and CDR2 sequences are SGHRS and YFSETQ. The CDR3 length is 14 residues. The CDR3 reads CASSLGQGDNEQFF. The CDR3 DNA is TGCGCCAGCAGCCTGGGACAGGGGGACAATGAGCAGTTCTTC.

This chain connects TRBV28 to TRBJ1-1, with TRBD1 identical over 8 bases. V dropped 6 bases and J dropped 8; count of bases not matched to a gene: 17. Germline V gene lookup returns CDR1 MDHEN and CDR2 SYDVKM. The CDR3 runs 16 residues. The CDR3 loop reads CASRDRGGGSTTEAFF. The CDR3 coding sequence is TGTGCCAGCAGAGACAGGGGAGGCGGGTCGACTACCGAAGCTTTCTTT.

The gene calls are TRBV9 and TRBJ2-1; TRBD2 aligns across 12 bases. The CDR3 length is 17 residues. Germline CDR1 SGDLS, CDR2 YYNGEE. V gave up 3 bases and J gave up 0 bases; unmatched junction bases: 4. For the CDR3, the DNA is TGTGCCAGCAGCGGACTAGCGGGGGATAGCTCCTACAATGAGCAGTTCTTC. Its translation: CASSGLAGDSSYNEQFF.

The J gene is TRBJ1-2, the V gene TRBV2; D might be TRBD1 (5 bases). The CDR3 consists of 15 residues. V lost 4 bases and J lost 7, with 19 bases in between. Per the germline V gene, CDR1 is SNHLY and CDR2 is FYNNEI. As DNA, the CDR3 is TGTGCCAGCAGTGTTAAGCGGGCAGGGCACTCTGGCTACACCTTC. Translating it yields CASSVKRAGHSGYTF. Using reference TRBV2 and TRBJ1-2 for the parts outside the CDR3, the full variable domain is EPEVTQTPSHQVTQMGQEVILRCVPISNHLYFYWYRQILGQKVEFLVSFYNNEISEKSEIFDDQFSVERPDGSNFTLKIRSTKLEDSAMYFCASSVKRAGHSGYTFGSGTRLTVV.

The rearrangement joins TRBV2 to TRBJ2-2; no firm D call. Per germline, CDR1 SNHLY and CDR2 FYNNEI. The CDR3 covers 13 residues. Trimming shortened V by 5 bases and J by 2 bases, and 6 bases separated the two germline ends. CDR3 region: CASSYKNTGELFF. The CDR3, as DNA: TGTGCCAGCAGTTACAAAAACACCGGGGAGCTGTTTTTT.